This paragraph reports one TCR beta chain. No antigen is known for it. This specimen belongs to a study of T cell repertoires in cytomegalovirus infection. Overall study context: The authors used CMV epitopes that were HLA-C-restricted (recently identified) and HLA-B-restricted (well studied). Both CMV infection and a matching HLA type were indicated by public TCR beta signatures.

Each CDR3 protein gets one entry after TCRdb re-called the reads with MiXCR. The sample records hundreds of thousands of distinct CDR3 sequences, roughly a third being singletons. CDR1 is MNHEY and CDR2 is SVGAGI in the germline V gene. CDR3 length equals 14 residues. Deletions cut 5 bases from V and 7 bases from J, with 17 bases between. Study-wide points: CMV carriers having the relevant HLA were flagged by cumulative public TCR beta family frequency.

The source of this sequence is a human donor in good health (CMV status not recorded). Some clones in this sample may be carry-over from other donors' samples. Here the sequenced sample was cultured PBMCs, taken from culture after CMV antigen stimulation. The chain combines TRBV6-5 with TRBJ2-5; D uncertain. CDR3 sequence (DNA): TGTGCCAGCAGTGGATCTGGGCTCGAGACGACCCAGTACTTC. Translation: CASSGSGLETTQYF.